This TCR beta chain is drawn from a study of cytomegalovirus exposure and HLA in healthy donors. Between the trimmed V and J ends, which lost 1 base and 5 bases, there was a span of 5 bases. This CDR3 is 12 amino acids long. Germline CDR1 is SEHNR and CDR2 is FQNEAQ (reference sequence). Whole-study results and caveats: A later analysis associated 15,000 to 20,000 TCR beta sequences with HLA alleles at a 0.05 false discovery rate. In an earlier analysis, about 90% or about 30%: the productive usage of most TCR beta V segments.

With respect to this clone: Its antigen is not known.

The PCR ran on 60 Vbeta and 13 Jbeta primers. Data came from immunoSEQ multiplex PCR; TCRdb stores just in-frame clones and leaves some out. The top ten clones hold 2.1% of a sample with about 140,000 clones, around 70% of them seen once. Sequencing was carried out using PBMCs. The chain joins TRBV7-9 to TRBJ1-1; D gene ambiguous. This TCR was recovered from a woman aged 55-70 years in good health and CMV-seropositive. CDR3 amino acids: CASSLEQTEAFF. Written as DNA, the CDR3 is TGTGCCAGCAGCTTAGAACAGACTGAAGCTTTCTTT.